These 27 T cell receptor beta chains were sequenced from one sample in a study of cytomegalovirus exposure and HLA in healthy donors. Produced via immunoSEQ multiplex PCR; TCRdb's table is partial and in-frame only. The table lists fewer than 200,000 clones, around nine tenths of them singletons. The specimen sequenced was PBMCs. These TCRs come from a man between 18 and 35 years old in good health and CMV-seropositive.

This rearrangement joins TRBV4-1 to TRBJ2-5; 9 bases line up with TRBD1. The CDR3 covers 17 residues. V lost 1 base and J lost 4; bases outside the gene matches: 10. Germline V gives CDR1 MGHRA, CDR2 YSYEKL. As DNA, the CDR3 is TGCGCCAGCAGCCAAGGGACCGGGACAGGGTTTGGAGAGACCCAGTACTTC. This encodes CASSQGTGTGFGETQYF.

The chain joins TRBV4-2 to TRBJ2-3; 8 bases agree with TRBD2. Germline loops: CDR1 LGHNA, CDR2 YNFKEQ. V gave up 3 bases and J gave up 5 bases; unmatched junction bases: 7. There are 15 residues in the CDR3. CDR3 protein: CASSQTSERIDTQYF. CDR3 DNA sequence: TGTGCCAGCAGCCAGACTAGCGAGAGGATAGATACGCAGTATTTT.

V gene TRBV28 combines with J gene TRBJ2-7, with TRBD1 as a possible D gene (6 bases). This CDR3 contains 11 residues. The germline gives CDR1 MDHEN, CDR2 SYDVKM. V dropped 4 bases and J dropped 8 bases, with 9 bases sitting between them. As DNA, the CDR3 is TGTGCCAGCAGTTCAGACAGGAAGCAGTACTTC. This sequence encodes CASSSDRKQYF.

The gene calls are TRBV15 and TRBJ2-2; D perhaps matches TRBD2 (6 bases). The V gene's germline CDR1 is LNHNV and CDR2 YYDKDF (reference sequence). V was cut by 6 bases and J by 1 base, with 15 bases left in between. The CDR3 consists of 16 residues. In DNA form, the CDR3 reads TGTGCCACCAGGAATCCCTCGCGGGGGAACACCGGGGAGCTGTTTTTT. Its protein is CATRNPSRGNTGELFF.

In the case of this clone: This same CDR3 is encoded by further DNA sequences in the sample. The chain links TRBV27 to TRBJ2-7; 9 bases align to TRBD2. The junction had 3 bases not matched to a gene; V was cut back by 6 bases and J by 0 bases. The CDR3 is 14 amino acids. Germline CDR1 MNHEY, CDR2 SMNVEV (reference sequence). CDR3 amino acids: CASSLSGSSYEQYF. The CDR3 nucleotides read TGTGCCAGCAGCCTTAGCGGGAGCTCCTACGAGCAGTACTTC.

The count of this clone is one. The chain carries TRBV27 and TRBJ2-1, with 12 bases fitting TRBD2. The V gene end was trimmed by 1 base and the J gene end by 10 bases; junction bases not matched to a gene: 2. This CDR3 spans 14 amino acids. CDR1 and CDR2 (germline): MNHEY, SMNVEV (reference sequence). The CDR3, as DNA: TGTGCCAGCAGTTTATGGCTAGCGGGGGGGGAGCAGTTCTTC. Translation: CASSLWLAGGEQFF.

Note on this clone: Other DNA sequences of this sample code for an identical CDR3. This chain connects TRBV4-2 to TRBJ2-1, with 13 positions matching TRBD2. CDR3 length: 16 amino acids. Trimming at V came to 1 base and at J to 3 bases, leaving 0 bases not matched to a gene. Germline CDR1 and CDR2: LGHNA and YNFKEQ. CDR3 nucleotides: TGTGCCAGCAGCCAAGGGACTAGCGGGAGCTACAATGAGCAGTTCTTC. Protein sequence: CASSQGTSGSYNEQFF.

This chain links TRBV5-1 with TRBJ2-1; 7 bases align to TRBD2. Germline trimming cut 2 bases from V and 8 bases from J; bases unmatched to any gene: 13. The CDR3 has 16 residues. Germline assignment: CDR1 SGHRS and CDR2 YFSETQ. The CDR3 bases are TGCGCCAGCAGCTTTGAAATGGAATTAGCGGGCTATGAGCAGTTCTTC. Its translation: CASSFEMELAGYEQFF.

The V gene is TRBV30, the J gene TRBJ2-7, with 8 bases identical to TRBD1. V was clipped by 7 bases and J by 3 bases; unmatched bases: 5. Germline CDR1 reads GTSNPN; CDR2 reads SVGIG (reference sequence). The length of the CDR3 is 12 residues. CDR3 residues: CALTGGNYEQYF. The CDR3 DNA reads as TGTGCCTTAACAGGGGGGAACTACGAGCAGTACTTC.

The chain is built from TRBV5-1 and TRBJ1-4, with no clear D. This CDR3 is 16 amino acids long. Germline CDR1 and CDR2: SGHRS and YFSETQ. Trimming removed 0 bases from V and 0 bases from J, with 9 bases in between. The CDR3 is CASSLGQMATNEKLFF. Here the CDR3 DNA reads TGCGCCAGCAGCTTGGGGCAGATGGCAACTAATGAAAAACTGTTTTTT.

The V and J genes are TRBV5-3 and TRBJ2-7; D is unclear. TRBV5-3 belongs to the ORF category, with a function that is uncertain. The CDR3 totals 10 residues. V lost 6 bases to trimming and J lost 2 bases, with 3 bases between them. For the CDR3, the DNA is TGTGCCAGAAAGCCCTACGAGCAGTACTTC. Translated, it gives CARKPYEQYF.

CDR3 in amino acids: CASSGLSGSYNEQFF. In nucleotides, the CDR3 is TGTGCCAGCAGTGGCCTTAGCGGGAGCTACAATGAGCAGTTCTTC. The V gene is TRBV6-1, the J gene TRBJ2-1; 9 bases map to TRBD2. CDR1 MNHNS and CDR2 SASEGT come from the germline V gene. The CDR3 consists of 15 residues. V dropped 4 bases and J dropped 3; count of bases not matched to a gene: 4.

A single count supports this clone. The V and J genes are TRBV5-1 and TRBJ2-3; TRBD2 is a possible D gene (5 bases). Germline V gene lookup returns CDR1 SGHRS and CDR2 YFSETQ. The CDR3 loop spans 12 amino acids. V was pared by 3 bases and J by 5 bases, with 7 bases between. Here the CDR3 DNA reads TGCGCCAGCAGCTCCGGGGTAGATACGCAGTATTTT. Translating gives CASSSGVDTQYF. Using reference TRBV5-1 and TRBJ2-3 for the parts outside the CDR3, the full variable domain is KAGVTQTPRYLIKTRGQQVTLSCSPISGHRSVSWYQQTPGQGLQFLFEYFSETQRNKGNFPGRFSGRQFSNSRSEMNVSTLELGDSALYLCASSSGVDTQYFGPGTRLTVL.

The CDR3 sequence: CASSLGTPRERAFF. CDR3 DNA sequence: TGTGCCAGCAGCCTCGGGACACCAAGGGAGAGAGCTTTCTTT. The genes are TRBV7-8 and TRBJ1-1; a weak D match, TRBD1 (6 bases). Trimming removed 5 bases from V and 10 bases from J, with 20 bases in between. Per the germline V gene, CDR1 is SGHVS and CDR2 is FQNEAQ. The CDR3 totals 14 residues.

The genes are TRBV5-6 and TRBJ1-1, with TRBD1 as a possible D gene (6 bases). Trimming took off 4 bases at V and 1 base at J, with 14 bases between the two ends. The CDR3 covers 15 residues. CDR1 is SGHDT, CDR2 YYEEEE, per germline. CDR3 in DNA: TGTGCCAGCAGCCCGCTGGGGACAACGAACACTGAAGCTTTCTTT. It codes for CASSPLGTTNTEAFF.

The chain combines TRBV18 with TRBJ2-2; tentatively, D is TRBD2 (5 bases). In germline, CDR1 is KGHSH, CDR2 LQKENI. Trimming stripped 2 bases from V and 5 bases from J, with 9 bases between. The CDR3 sequence is 14 residues long. The CDR3 region is CASSPIEGTGELFF. The CDR3 region has the DNA TGTGCCAGCTCACCAATAGAGGGAACCGGGGAGCTGTTTTTT.

The chain uses TRBV11-1 and TRBJ1-3; 8 nucleotides line up with TRBD1. CDR3 size: 14 residues. The germline gives CDR1 SGHAT, CDR2 FQDESV (reference sequence). The ends lost 5 bases at V and 8 bases at J; junction bases unmatched: 8. The CDR3: CASSLGQGPDTIYF. CDR3 nucleotide sequence: TGTGCCAGCAGCCTTGGACAGGGCCCAGACACCATATATTTT.

The chain recombines TRBV5-1 with TRBJ2-3; possible D gene TRBD2, 6 bases. The CDR3 consists of 15 residues. CDR1 is SGHRS and CDR2 is YFSETQ in the germline V gene. V dropped 1 base and J dropped 0 bases, with 9 bases sitting between them. CDR3 DNA sequence: TGCGCCAGCAGCTTGTGGGGGGAAAGCACAGATACGCAGTATTTT. Encoded protein: CASSLWGESTDTQYF. Using reference TRBV5-1 and TRBJ2-3 for the parts outside the CDR3, the full variable domain is KAGVTQTPRYLIKTRGQQVTLSCSPISGHRSVSWYQQTPGQGLQFLFEYFSETQRNKGNFPGRFSGRQFSNSRSEMNVSTLELGDSALYLCASSLWGESTDTQYFGPGTRLTVL.

V gene TRBV29-1 combines with J gene TRBJ2-1; TRBD1 matches 9 bases. The germline V gene has CDR1 SQVTM and CDR2 ANQGSEA. The CDR3 loop spans 13 amino acids. Trimming at V came to 4 bases and at J to 4 bases, leaving 2 bases not matched to a gene. The CDR3 region is CSVVGQGYNEQFF. DNA of the CDR3: TGCAGCGTTGTGGGACAGGGATACAATGAGCAGTTCTTC.

V gene TRBV6-4 combines with J gene TRBJ2-1; TRBD2 aligns across 7 bases. Germline V gene data show CDR1 as MRHNA and CDR2 as SNTAGT. CDR3 length equals 15 residues. With V trimmed by 6 bases and J by 11 bases, 16 bases remained unmatched. CDR3 residues: CASSATSFAGEQQFF. The CDR3 DNA is TGTGCCAGCAGCGCCACGAGTTTCGCGGGAGAACAGCAGTTCTTC.

The chain is built from TRBV6-1 and TRBJ2-5; the D gene is possibly TRBD1 (5 bases). In germline, CDR1 is MNHNS, CDR2 SASEGT. The CDR3 length is 14 residues. The V end lost 3 bases, the J end lost 2 bases, and 10 bases lay between the germline ends. DNA for the CDR3: TGTGCCAGCAGTGAGACGGCAGGGCAAGAGACCCAGTACTTC. Protein: CASSETAGQETQYF.

The chain combines TRBV10-3 with TRBJ2-7, with D possibly being TRBD1 (6 bases). Germline V gene lookup returns CDR1 ENHRY and CDR2 SYGVKD. CDR3 length: 13 amino acids. V was pared by 7 bases and J by 7 bases, with 17 bases between. Written as DNA, the CDR3 is TGTGCCATCAAGGACAGCCTCTCGGGGGAGCAGTACTTC. Protein product: CAIKDSLSGEQYF.

The chain recombines TRBV4-1 with TRBJ2-3; 11 positions match TRBD2. The CDR3 has 17 residues. CDR1 is MGHRA, CDR2 YSYEKL, per germline. The J segment lost 1 base and the V segment lost 3 bases, leaving 6 bases of the junction unmatched. CDR3 residues: CASSHKELAGGTDTQYF. The CDR3 DNA follows: TGCGCCAGCAGCCATAAGGAACTAGCGGGAGGCACAGATACGCAGTATTTT.

This clone was observed once. The chain joins TRBV5-1 to TRBJ2-1; 9 bases are a match to TRBD1. Unmatched junction bases numbered 5, after V lost 3 bases and J lost 4 bases. The CDR3 runs 15 residues. Germline CDR1 is SGHRS and CDR2 is YFSETQ. CDR3 sequence (DNA): TGCGCCAGCAGCTCACAGACAGGGGGTTACAATGAGCAGTTCTTC. As protein: CASSSQTGGYNEQFF.

The chain uses TRBV6-1 and TRBJ2-7; 13 nucleotides match TRBD2. V lost 7 bases and J lost 3; bases outside the gene matches: 6. The CDR3 is 15 amino acids. Germline CDR1 and CDR2: MNHNS and SASEGT. DNA of the CDR3: TGTGCCAGCACCGGGACTAGCGGGACCTACTACGAGCAGTACTTC. This translates into CASTGTSGTYYEQYF.

The gene calls are TRBV27 and TRBJ1-5, with 9 bases fitting TRBD1. Germline lookup yields CDR1 MNHEY and CDR2 SMNVEV (reference sequence). The CDR3 is 14 amino acids. J was trimmed by 9 bases and V by 6 bases; bases with no gene match: 9. CDR3 loop: CASSQRTGAGPQHF. CDR3 DNA sequence: TGTGCCAGCAGCCAAAGGACAGGGGCAGGGCCCCAGCATTTT.

The chain is built from TRBV7-3 and TRBJ2-2; TRBD1 matches 7 bases. Germline V CDR1 and CDR2: SGHTA, FQGTGA. Losses at the gene ends were 5 bases for V and 4 bases for J; bases not matched to a gene: 13. This CDR3 contains 17 residues. The CDR3 nucleotides read TGTGCCAGCAGCCCAACCGCCGGGACAGCTGCCACCGGGGAGCTGTTTTTT. This gives the protein CASSPTAGTAATGELFF.